These 31 T cell receptor beta chains were sequenced from one sample in a study of neurological immune-mediated disorders. TCRdb processed the 5' RACE reads anew with MiXCR; each CDR3 protein has one entry. Among 20,000 to 30,000 distinct CDR3 sequences listed, 2.5% were seen once. The sequenced sample consisted of PBMCs. The source of these receptors is a woman aged 50 to 60 with multiple sclerosis.

The chain is built from TRBV6-6 and TRBJ1-1; TRBD1 matches at 8 bases. Germline CDR1 and CDR2: MNHNY and SVGAGI (reference sequence). The CDR3 spans 14 residues. J lost 0 bases, V lost 7 bases, and 4 bases had no gene match. CDR3 coding DNA: TGTGCCAGCATCCACAGGGGGATGAACACTGAAGCTTTCTTT. Amino acid sequence: CASIHRGMNTEAFF.

By share, this clonotype counts as medium-sized. The chain recombines TRBV29-1 with TRBJ2-1; D uncertain. CDR3 length: 12 amino acids. The V gene lost 4 bases and the J gene lost 6 bases, with 10 bases spanning the gap. CDR1 SQVTM and CDR2 ANQGSEA come from the germline V gene. CDR3 sequence reads: CSVVAALNEQFF. CDR3 sequence (DNA): TGCAGCGTTGTAGCAGCACTCAATGAGCAGTTCTTC.

This clonotype showed up many times. The chain employs TRBV3-1 and TRBJ1-3; 7 nucleotides line up with TRBD1. With V trimmed by 4 bases and J by 0 bases, 3 bases remained unmatched. There are 15 residues in the CDR3. The germline V gene has CDR1 LGHDT and CDR2 YNNKEL (reference sequence). CDR3 sequence reads: CASSRQGNSGNTIYF. CDR3 sequence (DNA): TGTGCCAGCAGCCGACAGGGAAACTCTGGAAACACCATATATTTT.

The chain has TRBV20-1 and TRBJ1-6; TRBD1 agrees at 7 bases. This CDR3 is 13 amino acids long. Germline V gives CDR1 DFQATT, CDR2 SNEGSKA (reference sequence). Trimming took 6 bases from V and 7 from J; bases not matched to a gene: 6. Written as DNA, the CDR3 is TGCAGTGCCAACCGGGACAGAAATTCACCCCTCCACTTT. Translated: CSANRDRNSPLHF.

In its sample, this clonotype was seen many times. The chain couples TRBV10-3 to TRBJ2-5; TRBD2 matches at 11 bases. The CDR3 is made up of 15 amino acids. Germline lookup yields CDR1 ENHRY and CDR2 SYGVKD. With 3 bases clipped from V and 5 bases from J, the junction kept 5 bases outside the gene matches. In DNA, the CDR3 is TGTGCCATCAGTGAAGGGCTAGCGGGGGGTGAGACCCAGTACTTC. As protein: CAISEGLAGGETQYF.

This clonotype was picked up many times. This chain links TRBV24-1 with TRBJ2-1, with TRBD1 matching 10 bases. Trimming at V came to 5 bases and at J to 8 bases, leaving 8 bases not matched to a gene. In germline, CDR1 is KGHDR, CDR2 SFDVKD. This CDR3 has 15 residues. CDR3 amino acids: CATSGGTGVSDEQFF. In DNA, the CDR3 is TGTGCCACCAGTGGGGGGACAGGGGTTTCGGATGAGCAGTTCTTC.

This clonotype is judged medium-sized. This chain links TRBV5-1 with TRBJ1-1; 8 bases align to TRBD1. The CDR3 sequence is 15 residues long. The ends lost 4 bases at V and 0 bases at J; junction bases unmatched: 5. The germline CDR1 and CDR2 sequences are SGHRS and YFSETQ. CDR3 residues: CASSPDRGMNTEAFF. The CDR3 DNA is TGCGCCAGCAGCCCTGACAGGGGCATGAACACTGAAGCTTTCTTT. The full variable domain, in which reference TRBV5-1 and TRBJ1-1 provide the parts outside the CDR3, is KAGVTQTPRYLIKTRGQQVTLSCSPISGHRSVSWYQQTPGQGLQFLFEYFSETQRNKGNFPGRFSGRQFSNSRSEMNVSTLELGDSALYLCASSPDRGMNTEAFFGQGTRLTVV.

Ten or more counts support this clonotype. The chain joins TRBV29-1 to TRBJ2-1, with D unresolved. CDR1 and CDR2 (germline): SQVTM, ANQGSEA. V was pared by 3 bases and J by 2 bases, with 11 bases between. The CDR3 sequence is 14 residues long. The CDR3 region has the DNA TGCAGCGTTGATCGGAGAGGACCCTACAATGAGCAGTTCTTC. It codes for CSVDRRGPYNEQFF.

By frequency in the sample, this clonotype is medium-sized. The chain recombines TRBV7-9 with TRBJ1-1, with unresolved D. This CDR3 is built from 13 residues. The V gene lost 9 bases and the J gene lost 3 bases, with 14 bases spanning the gap. Per germline, CDR1 SEHNR and CDR2 FQNEAQ (reference sequence). CDR3 protein: CARGFVVYTEAFF. In DNA, the CDR3 is TGTGCCAGGGGCTTTGTGGTGTACACTGAAGCTTTCTTT.

This clonotype has a count of ten or more. The junction departs from the called germline gene at one end, perhaps through a read error. The V gene is TRBV4-1, the J gene TRBJ1-6; D is uncertain. In germline, CDR1 is MGHRA, CDR2 YSYEKL. The CDR3 consists of 14 residues. The CDR3 DNA sequence: TGCGCCAGCAGCCAAGACCTCATAGCTTCACCCCTCAACTTT. Residues: CASSQDLIASPLNF.

This clonotype was found many times. The chain carries TRBV12-3 or TRBV12-4 and TRBJ1-4, with a weak D call TRBD1 (5 bases). The CDR3 totals 12 residues. V was cut by 3 bases and J by 8 bases, with 7 bases left in between. CDR3 bases: TGTGCCAGCAGTTTTTCAGGGGAAAAACTGTTTTTT. Its translation is CASSFSGEKLFF.

This clonotype was seen many times. A junction end diverges from the germline sequence, so it may reflect a read error. This chain joins TRBV10-3 and TRBJ1-5; 9 bases are shared with TRBD1. The CDR3 covers 18 residues. In germline, CDR1 is ENHRY, CDR2 SYGVKD. CDR3 sequence reads: CAISESGRGQGRQLPQNF. For the CDR3, the DNA is TGTGCCATCAGTGAGTCCGGCCGAGGACAGGGGCGTCAGTTACCCCAGAATTTT.

This clonotype was counted ten times or more. CDR3 amino acids: CASSSPLATRTKNIQYF. The CDR3 region has the DNA TGTGCCAGCAGCTCACCTCTCGCTACGAGGACCAAAAACATTCAGTACTTC. The chain uses TRBV6-2 or TRBV6-3 and TRBJ2-4; D unclear. The CDR3 extends over 17 amino acids. Trimming took off 6 bases at V and 2 bases at J, with 20 bases between the two ends. Germline V gene lookup returns CDR1 MNHEY and CDR2 SVGEGT.

This clonotype was detected ten times or more. The rearrangement joins TRBV11-1 to TRBJ2-3; D possibly matches TRBD1 or TRBD2 (6 bases each). The CDR3 runs 17 residues. The V end lost 5 bases, the J end lost 6 bases, and 24 bases lay between the germline ends. Germline V lookup: CDR1 SGHAT, CDR2 FQDESV (reference sequence). The CDR3 sequence is CASSVNGGGGVWDTQYF. The CDR3 bases are TGTGCCAGCAGCGTAAACGGGGGCGGAGGGGTATGGGATACGCAGTATTTT.

This clonotype occurred many times. The chain employs TRBV12-3 or TRBV12-4 and TRBJ2-7; the D call may be TRBD1 or TRBD2 (5 bases each). V lost 1 base and J lost 2, with 9 bases in between. The CDR3 contains 14 residues. The CDR3 DNA reads TGTGCCAGCAGTTTAGGGGACCAAACCTACGAGCAGTACTTC. It specifies CASSLGDQTYEQYF.

This clonotype came up many times. The gene calls are TRBV15 and TRBJ1-2; D uncertain. Trimming removed 0 bases at V and 0 bases at J, with 8 bases between. Per germline, CDR1 LNHNV and CDR2 YYDKDF (reference sequence). The CDR3 consists of 15 residues. As DNA, the CDR3 is TGTGCCACCAGCAGAGATCCCGCGGCTAACTATGGCTACACCTTC. Protein: CATSRDPAANYGYTF. Looking up the rest from reference TRBV15 and TRBJ1-2 gives the full variable domain: DAMVIQNPRYQVTQFGKPVTLSCSQTLNHNVMYWYQQKSSQAPKLLFHYYDKDFNNEADTPDNFQSRRPNTSFCFLDIRSPGLGDTAMYLCATSRDPAANYGYTFGSGTRLTVV.

This clonotype was seen ten or more times. The CDR3 sequence: CSARDRGNSNQPQHF. The CDR3 DNA is TGCAGTGCCAGGGACAGGGGAAATAGCAATCAGCCCCAGCATTTT. The rearrangement links TRBV20-1 to TRBJ1-5, with 10 nucleotides matching TRBD1. The CDR3 contains 15 residues. J gave up 0 bases and V 6 bases, and 5 bases lay outside the gene matches. Germline-derived CDR1 and CDR2 are DFQATT and SNEGSKA (reference sequence).

V is TRBV6-4 and J is TRBJ1-1; 11 bases are shared with TRBD1. The CDR3 runs 13 residues. The germline V gene has CDR1 MRHNA and CDR2 SNTAGT. Losses at the gene ends were 6 bases for V and 3 bases for J; bases not matched to a gene: 0. The CDR3 sequence: CASRGQGDTEAFF. CDR3 in DNA: TGTGCCAGCAGGGGACAGGGGGACACTGAAGCTTTCTTT.

This clonotype has at least ten counts. The chain is built from TRBV6-6 and TRBJ2-2, with 9 bases that match TRBD2. The junction had 3 bases not matched to a gene; V was cut back by 6 bases and J by 1 base. The CDR3 has 15 residues. Per germline, CDR1 MNHNY and CDR2 SVGAGI (reference sequence). The CDR3 DNA is TGTGCCAGCAGGCGACTAGCGGAGAACACCGGGGAGCTGTTTTTT. Protein sequence: CASRRLAENTGELFF.

This clonotype was detected many times. CDR3 coding DNA: TGCAGTGCTAGGTCTGATATGTTAAATGGCTACACCTTC. Residues: CSARSDMLNGYTF. The J gene is TRBJ1-2, the V gene TRBV20-1, with no clear D. This CDR3 has 13 residues. The V end lost 3 bases, the J end lost 6 bases, and 14 bases lay between the germline ends. Germline values: CDR1 DFQATT, CDR2 SNEGSKA (reference sequence).

The chain links TRBV7-3 to TRBJ2-1; 7 bases match TRBD2. J gave up 12 bases and V 2 bases, and 7 bases lay outside the gene matches. Looked up from germline, CDR1 is SGHTA and CDR2 is FQGTGA. The CDR3 contains 13 residues. The CDR3 bases are TGTGCCAGCAGCTTATTTTCTAGCGGAGGGCAGTTCTTC. Its protein product is CASSLFSSGGQFF.

This clonotype is labeled medium-sized. The chain couples TRBV3-1 to TRBJ1-2, with D tentatively TRBD1 (5 bases). The length of the CDR3 is 13 residues. V was pared by 7 bases and J by 4 bases, with 13 bases between. Looked up from germline, CDR1 is LGHDT and CDR2 is YNNKEL (reference sequence). CDR3 residues: CASTPTGGYGYTF. CDR3 coding DNA: TGTGCCAGCACCCCAACGGGGGGCTATGGCTACACCTTC.

There are many counts of this clonotype. The chain recombines TRBV6-5 with TRBJ1-1; D remains ambiguous. V was shortened by 5 bases and J by 8 bases, with 15 bases between the two germline ends. Germline-derived CDR1 and CDR2 are MNHEY and SVGAGI. This CDR3 contains 13 residues. The CDR3 reads CASSKPLNGEAFF. Here the CDR3 DNA reads TGTGCCAGCAGTAAACCTCTTAACGGGGAAGCTTTCTTT.

This clonotype appeared many times. One end of the junction does not line up with germline, which may come from a read error. The chain is built from TRBV12-3 or TRBV12-4 and TRBJ1-6, with D perhaps matching TRBD1 (5 bases). CDR3 length: 14 residues. CDR3 nucleotide sequence: TGTGCCAGCAGTTTAGGGGGGGGTAATTCACCCCTCAACTTT. Its protein product is CASSLGGGNSPLNF.

This clonotype showed up many times. The V gene is TRBV5-1, the J gene TRBJ2-7; no clear D gene. CDR1 and CDR2 from the germline V gene are SGHRS and YFSETQ. Trimming shortened V by 4 bases and J by 5 bases, and 19 bases separated the two germline ends. The CDR3 spans 15 residues. The CDR3, as DNA: TGCGCCAGCAGCCTAGGGATTCACGGGCTCAACGAGCAGTACTTC. This encodes CASSLGIHGLNEQYF.

This clonotype was counted ten times or more. This chain uses TRBV20-1 with TRBJ1-5; D possibly corresponds to TRBD1 (6 bases). The CDR3 extends over 15 amino acids. V was shortened by 5 bases and J by 0 bases, with 14 bases between the two germline ends. From germline, CDR1 is DFQATT and CDR2 SNEGSKA (reference sequence). The CDR3 loop is CSAAGTYDSNQPQHF. The CDR3 coding sequence is TGCAGTGCTGCGGGGACATACGATAGCAATCAGCCCCAGCATTTT.

This clonotype was detected ten times or more. The gene calls are TRBV12-3 or TRBV12-4 and TRBJ2-1, with 11 bases fitting TRBD1. The ends lost 2 bases at V and 7 bases at J; junction bases unmatched: 4. The CDR3 sequence is 15 residues long. The CDR3 reads CASSLRTGGGNEQFF. Here the CDR3 DNA reads TGTGCCAGCAGTTTAAGGACAGGGGGCGGGAATGAGCAGTTCTTC.

The genes are TRBV7-6 and TRBJ1-2; weak D call: TRBD1 (6 bases). The germline V gene encodes CDR1 SGHVS and CDR2 FNYEAQ. The CDR3 loop spans 18 amino acids. Trimming took 4 bases from V and 7 from J, leaving 28 bases between them. CDR3 sequence: CASSSTGRGGSIFGGYTF. For the CDR3, the DNA is TGTGCCAGCAGCTCGACTGGACGAGGGGGATCAATATTCGGTGGCTACACCTTC.

The sample holds many counts of this clonotype. The rearrangement uses TRBV4-1 and TRBJ2-7; 11 positions match TRBD1. Germline CDR1 MGHRA, CDR2 YSYEKL. Unmatched junction bases numbered 11, after V lost 3 bases and J lost 7 bases. The CDR3 has 16 residues. The CDR3 loop is CASSQRADRGRFEQYF. CDR3 bases: TGCGCCAGCAGCCAGAGGGCGGACAGGGGGCGATTTGAGCAGTACTTC.

In this sample, this clonotype turned up a few times. A read error may explain this, as a much larger clone is one base away. Since the CDR3 does not end with the conserved phenylalanine or tryptophan, this likely comes from a read error. V is TRBV12-3 or TRBV12-4 and J is TRBJ2-4, with 7 positions matching TRBD2. The CDR3 is made up of 14 amino acids. Trimming at V came to 5 bases and at J to 5 bases, leaving 6 bases not matched to a gene. CDR3 DNA sequence: TGTGCCAGCAGTCTTGGGGCGGGAGAAAACATTCAGTACTAC. Amino acids: CASSLGAGENIQYY.

There are many counts of this clonotype. The V call is TRBV27, the J call TRBJ2-4; 7 bases line up with TRBD2. The CDR3 runs to 17 residues. V gave up 0 bases and J gave up 3 bases; unmatched junction bases: 8. Germline V CDR1 and CDR2: MNHEY, SMNVEV (reference sequence). The CDR3 protein is CASSLSRAGLGKNIQYF. The CDR3 bases are TGTGCCAGCAGTTTATCGAGAGCGGGATTGGGCAAAAACATTCAGTACTTC.